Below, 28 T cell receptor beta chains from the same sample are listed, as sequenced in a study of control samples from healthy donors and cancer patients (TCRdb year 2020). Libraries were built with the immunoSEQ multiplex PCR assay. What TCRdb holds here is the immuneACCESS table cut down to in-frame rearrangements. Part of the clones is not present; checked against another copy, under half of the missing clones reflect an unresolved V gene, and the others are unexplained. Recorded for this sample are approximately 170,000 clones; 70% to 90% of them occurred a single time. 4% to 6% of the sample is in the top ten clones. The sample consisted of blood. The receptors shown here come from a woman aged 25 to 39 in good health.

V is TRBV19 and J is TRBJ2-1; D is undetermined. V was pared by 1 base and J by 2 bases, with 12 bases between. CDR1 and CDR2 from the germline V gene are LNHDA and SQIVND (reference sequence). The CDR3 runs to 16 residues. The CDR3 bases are TGTGCCAGTAGTATAGCTGGAAACGGACCCTACAATGAGCAGTTCTTC. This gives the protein CASSIAGNGPYNEQFF.

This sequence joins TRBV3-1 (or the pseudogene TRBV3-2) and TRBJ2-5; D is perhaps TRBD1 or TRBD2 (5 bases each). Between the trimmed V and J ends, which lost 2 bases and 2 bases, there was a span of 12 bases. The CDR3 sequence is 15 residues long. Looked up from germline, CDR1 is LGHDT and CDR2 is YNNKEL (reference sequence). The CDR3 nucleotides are TGTGCCAGCAGCCAAATCGGGACGGTGCAAGAGACCCAGTACTTC. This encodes CASSQIGTVQETQYF.

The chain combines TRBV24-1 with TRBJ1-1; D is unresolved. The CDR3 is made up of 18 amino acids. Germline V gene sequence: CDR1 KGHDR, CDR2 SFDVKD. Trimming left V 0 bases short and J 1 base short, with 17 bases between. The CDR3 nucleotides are TGTGCCACCAGTGATTTGCTCCAGTCGGGTGTGTGGAACACTGAAGCTTTCTTT. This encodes CATSDLLQSGVWNTEAFF.

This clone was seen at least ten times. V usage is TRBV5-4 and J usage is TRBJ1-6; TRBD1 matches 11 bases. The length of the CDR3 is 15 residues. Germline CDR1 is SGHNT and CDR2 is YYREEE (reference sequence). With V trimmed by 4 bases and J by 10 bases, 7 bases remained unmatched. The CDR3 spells CASSPLRDRGSPLHF. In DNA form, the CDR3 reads TGTGCCAGCAGCCCACTCCGGGACAGGGGGTCACCCCTCCACTTT. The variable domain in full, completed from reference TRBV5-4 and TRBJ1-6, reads ETGVTQSPTHLIKTRGQQVTLRCSSQSGHNTVSWYQQALGQGPQFIFQYYREEENGRGNFPPRFSGLQFPNYSSELNVNALELDDSALYLCASSPLRDRGSPLHFGNGTRLTVT.

CDR3 DNA: TGTGCCAGCAGGACCCCTAACACAGATACGCAGTATTTT. Encoded protein: CASRTPNTDTQYF. The J gene is TRBJ2-3, the V gene TRBV28; D is unclear. The CDR3 extends over 13 amino acids. Trimming took off 6 bases at V and 2 bases at J, with 9 bases between the two ends. Germline V gives CDR1 MDHEN, CDR2 SYDVKM.

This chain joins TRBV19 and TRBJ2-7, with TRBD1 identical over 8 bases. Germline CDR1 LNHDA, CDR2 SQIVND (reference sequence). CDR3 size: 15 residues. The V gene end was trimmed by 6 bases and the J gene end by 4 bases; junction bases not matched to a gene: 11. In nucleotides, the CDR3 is TGTGCCAGTAGCCACCGGACAGGGTCGTTGTACGAGCAGTACTTC. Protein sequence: CASSHRTGSLYEQYF.

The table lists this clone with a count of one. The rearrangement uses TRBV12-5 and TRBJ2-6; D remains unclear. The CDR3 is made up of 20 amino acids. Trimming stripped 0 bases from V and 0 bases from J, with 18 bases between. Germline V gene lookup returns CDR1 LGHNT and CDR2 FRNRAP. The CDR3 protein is CASGLVDRAEPTSGANVLTF. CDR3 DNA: TGTGCTAGTGGTTTGGTAGATCGGGCAGAACCTACCTCTGGGGCCAACGTCCTGACTTTC. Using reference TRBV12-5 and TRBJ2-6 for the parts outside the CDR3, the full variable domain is DARVTQTPRHKVTEMGQEVTMRCQPILGHNTVFWYRQTMMQGLELLAYFRNRAPLDDSGMPKDRFSAEMPDATLATLKIQPSEPRDSAVYFCASGLVDRAEPTSGANVLTFGAGSRLTVL.

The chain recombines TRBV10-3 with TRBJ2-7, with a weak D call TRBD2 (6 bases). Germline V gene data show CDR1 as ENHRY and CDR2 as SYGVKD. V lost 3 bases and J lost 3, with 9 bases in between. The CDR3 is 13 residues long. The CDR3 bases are TGTGCCATCAGTGACCGGGGAGGCTACGAGCAGTACTTC. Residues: CAISDRGGYEQYF.

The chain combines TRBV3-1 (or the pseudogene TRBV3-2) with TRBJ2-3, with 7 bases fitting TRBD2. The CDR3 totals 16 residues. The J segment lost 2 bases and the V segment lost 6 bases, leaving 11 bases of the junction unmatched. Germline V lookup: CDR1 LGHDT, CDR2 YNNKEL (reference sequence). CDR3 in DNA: TGTGCCAGCAGAGGGTCCGGGACTACTTTCACAGATACGCAGTATTTT. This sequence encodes CASRGSGTTFTDTQYF.

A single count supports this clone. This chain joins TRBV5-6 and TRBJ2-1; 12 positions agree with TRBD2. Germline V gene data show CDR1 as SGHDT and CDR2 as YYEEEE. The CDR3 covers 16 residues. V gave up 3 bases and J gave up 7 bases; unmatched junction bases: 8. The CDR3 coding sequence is TGTGCCAGCAGCTCCCGGACTAGCGGGGTTTGGAATGAGCAGTTCTTC. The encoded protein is CASSSRTSGVWNEQFF.

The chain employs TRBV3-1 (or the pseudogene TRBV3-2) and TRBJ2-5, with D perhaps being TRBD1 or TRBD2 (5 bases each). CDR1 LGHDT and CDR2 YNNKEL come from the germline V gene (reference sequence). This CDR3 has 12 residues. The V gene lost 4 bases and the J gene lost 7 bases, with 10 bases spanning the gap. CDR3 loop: CASSPWGTTQYF. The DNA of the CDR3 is TGTGCCAGCAGCCCCTGGGGGACGACCCAGTACTTC.

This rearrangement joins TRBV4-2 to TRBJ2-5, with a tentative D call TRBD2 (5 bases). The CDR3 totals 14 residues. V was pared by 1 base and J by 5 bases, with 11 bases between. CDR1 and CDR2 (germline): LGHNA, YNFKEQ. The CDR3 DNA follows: TGTGCCAGCAGCCAAGGGAGGACTGGGGAGACCCAGTACTTC. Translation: CASSQGRTGETQYF.

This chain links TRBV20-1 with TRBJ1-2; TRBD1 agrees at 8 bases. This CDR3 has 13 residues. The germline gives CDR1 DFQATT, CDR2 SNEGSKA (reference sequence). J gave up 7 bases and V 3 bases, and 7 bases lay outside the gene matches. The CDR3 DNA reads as TGCAGTGCTAGTGGACAGGGCCCGCTTGGCTACACCTTC. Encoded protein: CSASGQGPLGYTF.

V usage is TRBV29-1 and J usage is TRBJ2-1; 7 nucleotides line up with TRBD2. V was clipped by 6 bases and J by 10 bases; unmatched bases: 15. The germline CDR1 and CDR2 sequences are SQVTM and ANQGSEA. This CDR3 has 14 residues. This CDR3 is CSVLRDYPKREQFF. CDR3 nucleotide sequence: TGCAGCGTCCTCCGGGACTACCCTAAAAGGGAGCAGTTCTTC.

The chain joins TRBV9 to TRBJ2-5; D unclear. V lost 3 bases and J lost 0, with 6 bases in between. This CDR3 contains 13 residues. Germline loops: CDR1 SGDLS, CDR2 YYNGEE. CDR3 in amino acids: CASSASYQETQYF. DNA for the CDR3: TGTGCCAGCAGCGCCTCGTACCAAGAGACCCAGTACTTC. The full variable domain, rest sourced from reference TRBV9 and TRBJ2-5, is DSGVTQTPKHLITATGQRVTLRCSPRSGDLSVYWYQQSLDQGLQFLIQYYNGEERAKGNILERFSAQQFPDLHSELNLSSLELGDSALYFCASSASYQETQYFGPGTRLLVL.

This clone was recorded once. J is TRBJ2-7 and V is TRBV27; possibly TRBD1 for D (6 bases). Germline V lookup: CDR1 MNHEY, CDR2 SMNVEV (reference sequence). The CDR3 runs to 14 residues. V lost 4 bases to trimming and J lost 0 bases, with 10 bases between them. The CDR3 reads CASSWGLNSYEQYF. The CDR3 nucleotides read TGTGCCAGCAGTTGGGGGCTCAACTCCTACGAGCAGTACTTC.

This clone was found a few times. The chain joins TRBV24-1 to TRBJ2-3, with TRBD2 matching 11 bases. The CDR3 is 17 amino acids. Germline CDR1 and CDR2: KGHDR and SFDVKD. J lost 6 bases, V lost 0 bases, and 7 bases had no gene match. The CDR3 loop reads CATSDLSTSGGLDTQYF. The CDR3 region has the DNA TGTGCCACCAGTGATTTGTCTACTAGCGGGGGTTTGGATACGCAGTATTTT.

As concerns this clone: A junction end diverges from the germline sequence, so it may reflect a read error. The DNA of the CDR3 is TGCGCCAGCAGCCAAGAGGGACACCGGGGAGCTGTTTTT. Amino acids: CASSQEGHRGAVF. The chain combines TRBV4-1 with TRBJ2-2; maybe TRBD1 (6 bases). Germline V gene data show CDR1 as MGHRA and CDR2 as YSYEKL. The CDR3 is 13 amino acids.

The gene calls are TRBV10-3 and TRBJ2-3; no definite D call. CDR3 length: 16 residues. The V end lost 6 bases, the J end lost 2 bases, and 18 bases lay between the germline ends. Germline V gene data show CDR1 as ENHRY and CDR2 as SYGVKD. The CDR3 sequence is CAIRRRHLRATDTQYF. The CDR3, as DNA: TGTGCCATCAGACGCAGGCACTTAAGAGCCACAGATACGCAGTATTTT.

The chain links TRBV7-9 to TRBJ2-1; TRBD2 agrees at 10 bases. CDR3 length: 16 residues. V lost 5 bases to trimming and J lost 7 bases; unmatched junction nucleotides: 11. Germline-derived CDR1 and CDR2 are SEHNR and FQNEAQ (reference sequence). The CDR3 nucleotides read TGTGCCAGCAGCCCCCGCACTAGCGGGGCTAAGAATGAGCAGTTCTTC. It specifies CASSPRTSGAKNEQFF.

CDR3 sequence (DNA): TGTGCTAGTGGTTTTTCCGCTAGCACAGATACGCAGTATTTT. Translating gives CASGFSASTDTQYF. This chain connects TRBV12-5 to TRBJ2-3; D is uncertain. The CDR3 extends over 14 amino acids. The V gene lost 3 bases and the J gene lost 0 bases, with 7 bases spanning the gap. Germline-derived CDR1 and CDR2 are LGHNT and FRNRAP.

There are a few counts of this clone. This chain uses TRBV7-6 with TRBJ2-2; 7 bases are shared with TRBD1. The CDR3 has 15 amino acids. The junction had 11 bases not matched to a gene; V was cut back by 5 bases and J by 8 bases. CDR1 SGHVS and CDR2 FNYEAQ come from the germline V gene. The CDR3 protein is CASSTTTGSKGELFF. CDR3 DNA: TGTGCCAGCAGCACGACGACAGGGTCGAAGGGGGAGCTGTTTTTT.

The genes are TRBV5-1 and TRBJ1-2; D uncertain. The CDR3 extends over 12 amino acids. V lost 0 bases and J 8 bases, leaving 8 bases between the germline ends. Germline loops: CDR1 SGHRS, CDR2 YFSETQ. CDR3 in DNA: TGCGCCAGCAGCTTGGACGGAAGAGGCTACACCTTC. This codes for CASSLDGRGYTF.

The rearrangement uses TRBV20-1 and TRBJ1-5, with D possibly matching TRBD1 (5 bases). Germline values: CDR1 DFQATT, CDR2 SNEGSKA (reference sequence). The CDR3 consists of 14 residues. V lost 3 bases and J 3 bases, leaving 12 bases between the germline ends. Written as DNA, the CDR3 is TGCAGTGCTAGTGGAGGGGTTACCAATCAGCCCCAGCATTTT. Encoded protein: CSASGGVTNQPQHF.

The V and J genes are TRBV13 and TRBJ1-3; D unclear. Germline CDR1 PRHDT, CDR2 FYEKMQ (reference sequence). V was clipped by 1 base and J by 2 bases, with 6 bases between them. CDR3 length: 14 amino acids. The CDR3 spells CASSLVYTGNTIYF. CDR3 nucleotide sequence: TGTGCCAGCAGCTTAGTCTACACTGGAAACACCATATATTTT. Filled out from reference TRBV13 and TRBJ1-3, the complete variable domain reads AAGVIQSPRHLIKEKRETATLKCYPIPRHDTVYWYQQGPGQDPQFLISFYEKMQSDKGSIPDRFSAQQFSDYHSELNMSSLELGDSALYFCASSLVYTGNTIYFGEGSWLTVV.

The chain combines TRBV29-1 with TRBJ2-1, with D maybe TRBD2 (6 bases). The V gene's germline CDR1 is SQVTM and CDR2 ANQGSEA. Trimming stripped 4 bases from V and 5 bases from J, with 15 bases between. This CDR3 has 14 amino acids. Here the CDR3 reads CSVGVAEKNNEQFF. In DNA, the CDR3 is TGCAGCGTTGGGGTAGCGGAGAAGAACAATGAGCAGTTCTTC.

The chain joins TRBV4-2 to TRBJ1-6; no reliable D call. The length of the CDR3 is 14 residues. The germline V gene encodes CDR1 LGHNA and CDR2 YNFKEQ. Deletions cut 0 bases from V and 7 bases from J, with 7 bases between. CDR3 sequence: CASSQDDRNSPLHF. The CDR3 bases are TGTGCCAGCAGCCAAGACGACCGGAATTCACCCCTCCACTTT.

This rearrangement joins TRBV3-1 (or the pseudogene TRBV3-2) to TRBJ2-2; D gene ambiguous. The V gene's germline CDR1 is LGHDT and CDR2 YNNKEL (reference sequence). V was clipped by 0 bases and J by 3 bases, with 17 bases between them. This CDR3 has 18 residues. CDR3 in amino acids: CASSQDSSQAGYTGELFF. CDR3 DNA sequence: TGTGCCAGCAGCCAAGATTCATCTCAGGCCGGTTACACCGGGGAGCTGTTTTTT.